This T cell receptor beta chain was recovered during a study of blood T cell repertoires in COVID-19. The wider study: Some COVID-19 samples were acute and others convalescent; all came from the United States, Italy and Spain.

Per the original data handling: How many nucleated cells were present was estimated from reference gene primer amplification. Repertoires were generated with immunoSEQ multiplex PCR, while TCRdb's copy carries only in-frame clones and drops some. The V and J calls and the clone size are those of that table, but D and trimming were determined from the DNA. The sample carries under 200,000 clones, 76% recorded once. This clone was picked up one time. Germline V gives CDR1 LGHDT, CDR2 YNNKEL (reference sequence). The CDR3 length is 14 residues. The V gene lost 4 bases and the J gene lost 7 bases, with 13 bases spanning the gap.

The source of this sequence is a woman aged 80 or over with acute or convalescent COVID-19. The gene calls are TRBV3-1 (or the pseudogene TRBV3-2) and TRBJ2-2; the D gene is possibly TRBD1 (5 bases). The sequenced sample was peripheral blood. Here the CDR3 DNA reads TGTGCCAGCAGCCCCGTTGCGGACAACGGGGAGCTGTTTTTT. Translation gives CASSPVADNGELFF.